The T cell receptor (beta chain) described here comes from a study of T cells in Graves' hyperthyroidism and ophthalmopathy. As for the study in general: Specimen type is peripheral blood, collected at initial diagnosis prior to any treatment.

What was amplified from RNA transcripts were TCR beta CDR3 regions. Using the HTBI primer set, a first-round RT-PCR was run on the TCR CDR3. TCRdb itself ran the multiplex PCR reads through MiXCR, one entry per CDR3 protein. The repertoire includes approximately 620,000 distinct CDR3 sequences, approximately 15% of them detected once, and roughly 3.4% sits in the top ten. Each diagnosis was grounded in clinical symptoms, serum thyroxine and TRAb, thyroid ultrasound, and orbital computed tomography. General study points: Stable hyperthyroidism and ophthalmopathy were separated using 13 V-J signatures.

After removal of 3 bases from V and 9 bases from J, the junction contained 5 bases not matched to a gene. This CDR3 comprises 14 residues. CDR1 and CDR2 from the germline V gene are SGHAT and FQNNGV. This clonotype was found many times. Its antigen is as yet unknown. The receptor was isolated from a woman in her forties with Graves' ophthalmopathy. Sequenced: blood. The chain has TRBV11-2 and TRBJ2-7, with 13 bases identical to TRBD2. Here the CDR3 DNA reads TGTGCCAGCAGCTTGGGGACTAGCGGGATCGCGCAGTACTTC. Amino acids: CASSLGTSGIAQYF.